This T cell receptor beta chain was recovered during a study of T cells in Graves' hyperthyroidism and ophthalmopathy. This clonotype was counted a single time. A much larger clone differs by one base, so this may be a read error. CDR1 is SGHTA and CDR2 is FQGNSA in the germline V gene. The length of the CDR3 is 13 residues. The TCR beta CDR3 regions underwent amplification using RNA transcripts as the source. First-round RT-PCR of the TCR CDR3 relied on the HTBI primer set. TCRdb reprocessed the multiplex PCR reads with MiXCR, giving one entry per CDR3 protein. The sample carries some 300,000 distinct CDR3 sequences, roughly 15% recorded once.

The J gene is TRBJ1-1, the V gene TRBV7-2; no reliable D call. The source material was blood. The TCR comes from a woman aged 40 to 50 with Graves' hyperthyroidism. The CDR3 is CAISFQANTEAFF. In nucleotides, the CDR3 is TGTGCCATCAGCTTCCAGGCAAACACTGAAGCTTTCTTT.